The clone carrying this T cell receptor (beta chain) occurred once. Generated by immunoSEQ multiplex PCR, the TCRdb table keeps only in-frame clones and is missing some. The data show roughly 380,000 clones, with about 92% seen just once and 3% to 5% held by the top ten. The sample belongs to a study of Ad26.COV2.S vaccination and SARS-CoV-2 variants. The CDR3 spans 14 residues. Germline V gene sequence: CDR1 LNHDA, CDR2 SQIVND (reference sequence). V was clipped by 5 bases and J by 5 bases; unmatched bases: 5. The chain recombines TRBV19 with TRBJ1-2; TRBD1 matches 10 bases. Sequencing was performed on peripheral blood, taken after recovery from COVID-19. The clonotype was recovered from a human donor who had recovered from COVID-19. The CDR3 DNA follows: TGTGCCAGTAGTGGACAGGGGGAGGTTTATGGCTACACCTTC. It specifies CASSGQGEVYGYTF.